This T cell receptor beta chain was profiled in a study of T cell responses to AZD1222 COVID-19 vaccine. Whole-study findings and limits: Per reports, nearly half of all spike-specific TCRs target regions that are unmutated in variants.

Sequencing was performed with immunoSEQ multiplex PCR; in TCRdb, only in-frame clones are kept and a portion is missing. The sample lists 150,000 to 200,000 clones; 90% were seen once. Investigators merged groups given second doses at roughly 4 or roughly 12 weeks. CDR1 is MDHEN, CDR2 SYDVKM, per germline. V shed 4 bases and J 6 bases; nucleotides not matched to a gene: 6. This CDR3 spans 14 amino acids. In regard to this clone: Its antigen is as yet unknown.

The receptor's source is an adult who received the AZD1222 COVID-19 vaccine. The sample here was peripheral blood, taken 28 days after the second AZD1222 dose. J is TRBJ1-5 and V is TRBV28; 7 positions agree with TRBD1. CDR3 in DNA: TGTGCCAGCAGTTCCACCAGGGGGAGTCAGCCCCAGCATTTT. Translated, it gives CASSSTRGSQPQHF.